This TCR beta chain comes out of a study of CD8 T cells in Susac syndrome. Study findings and constraints: The study recognized that the number of individuals in its TCR sequencing and HLA analysis was relatively small.

V lost 3 bases and J 4 bases, leaving 16 bases between the germline ends. Per the germline V gene, CDR1 is LNHDA and CDR2 is SQIVND (reference sequence). This CDR3 region has 16 residues. On this clonotype itself: Its matching antigen is unknown.

With random hexamers, roughly 0.45 to 1 ug RNA was reverse transcribed. The immunoSEQ assay covered 54 Vbeta and 13 Jbeta segments for CDR3. TCRdb analysed the immunoSEQ multiplex PCR reads with MiXCR anew, one entry per CDR3 protein. The sample has around 190,000 distinct CDR3 sequences, roughly 96% seen once; the top ten hold roughly 0.16%. Peripheral blood CD8+ and CD4+ T cells were profiled by TCR beta sequencing. TEMRA cells were FACS-enriched, while CD8+ and CD4+ T cells were negatively isolated. The chain combines TRBV19 with TRBJ2-1; no clear D. The receptor was isolated from a human donor with multiple sclerosis. The material sequenced was CD8+ T cells from PBMCs. In DNA, the CDR3 is TGTGCCAGTAGTATCCCCTGGGCGGACGCGTACAATGAGCAGTTCTTC. Its protein is CASSIPWADAYNEQFF.